Listed here is a single TCR beta chain. Researchers sorted participants into cohorts using their self-reported clinical history. Original processing methods: From reference gene primer amplification, estimates of nucleated cell counts were derived. Sequencing used immunoSEQ multiplex PCR; TCRdb keeps in-frame clones, though not all of them. The V and J calls and clone size come from that table; D and trimming were worked out from the DNA. The sample yields 100,000 to 150,000 clones, less than 90% seen once. The source of the sample is a study of blood T cell repertoires in COVID-19. Looking at the study overall: From T cells, B-cell-depleted T cells, or PBMCs came the material, which was cDNA or gDNA.

Germline-derived CDR1 and CDR2 are SEHNR and FQNEAQ (reference sequence). This CDR3 is built from 15 residues. Trimming cost V 8 bases and J 2 bases; bases outside gene matches: 6. The sequence was obtained from a woman aged 25 to 45 who had recovered from COVID-19. V gene TRBV7-9 combines with J gene TRBJ2-5; 12 bases map to TRBD2. Source material: PBMCs or T cells enriched from blood (not recorded which). The CDR3 DNA reads TGTGCCAGCGGCAGGACTAGCGGGATACAAGAGACCCAGTACTTC. This gives the protein CASGRTSGIQETQYF.